The 15 T cell receptor beta chains presented below share a single source sample, sequenced in a study of blood T cells in healthy people across ages. A sample-barcoded 5' primer and a J-beta primer mix were used in a second PCR of about 6 to 11 cycles. TCRdb itself ran the 5' RACE reads through MiXCR, one entry per CDR3 protein. The repertoire includes 1.4 million to 1.5 million distinct CDR3 sequences, 42% of them detected once, and under 8% sits in the top ten. Sequenced material: blood. The source is a woman under 30 in good health.

This clonotype has a handful of counts. J is TRBJ2-1 and V is TRBV10-3; 9 nucleotides agree with TRBD2. The V and J ends lost 6 bases and 3 bases, in that order; junction bases with no gene match: 6. Germline CDR1 and CDR2: ENHRY and SYGVKD. There are 15 residues in the CDR3. This CDR3 reads CAISLAGTDYNEQFF. The CDR3 coding sequence is TGTGCCATCAGCCTAGCGGGAACGGACTACAATGAGCAGTTCTTC.

This clonotype turned up a few times. The V gene is TRBV20-1, the J gene TRBJ1-6; D is uncertain. Trimming took 3 bases from V and 3 from J, leaving 9 bases between them. This CDR3 spans 14 amino acids. Per germline, CDR1 DFQATT and CDR2 SNEGSKA (reference sequence). Written as DNA, the CDR3 is TGCAGTGCTAGGGACGGCAACTATAATTCACCCCTCCACTTT. Residues: CSARDGNYNSPLHF.

V and J are TRBV14 and TRBJ2-1, with 11 bases identical to TRBD2. This CDR3 is built from 18 residues. The junction had 13 bases not matched to a gene; V was cut back by 4 bases and J by 5 bases. Germline CDR1 and CDR2: SGHDN and FVKESK. CDR3 protein: CASSLRPAGTSGNNEQFF. The CDR3 region has the DNA TGTGCCAGCAGCCTAAGGCCAGCCGGGACTAGCGGTAACAATGAGCAGTTCTTC.

This chain uses TRBV7-2 with TRBJ2-5, with TRBD1 matching 7 bases. With V trimmed by 4 bases and J by 4 bases, 18 bases remained unmatched. The V gene's germline CDR1 is SGHTA and CDR2 FQGNSA. This CDR3 comprises 18 residues. The CDR3 coding sequence is TGTGCCAGCAGCTCGGGACAGACAGGGTATAGGCAAAGAGAGACCCAGTACTTC. This encodes CASSSGQTGYRQRETQYF.

This chain uses TRBV30 with TRBJ2-3; maybe TRBD2 (7 bases). This CDR3 is 13 amino acids long. With 5 bases removed from V and 6 bases from J, the gap between germline ends came to 15 bases. Per germline, CDR1 GTSNPN and CDR2 SVGIG (reference sequence). CDR3 nucleotides: TGTGCCTGGTCCCGTGGGGGGGCGGATACGCAGTATTTT. Protein product: CAWSRGGADTQYF.

The chain uses TRBV12-3 or TRBV12-4 and TRBJ2-5, with D hard to call. Trimming removed 6 bases from V and 5 bases from J, with 22 bases in between. CDR3 size: 16 residues. The CDR3 coding sequence is TGTGCCAGCAGCACTCGTGTCGGCGCTACCCGGGAGACCCAGTACTTC. Translated, it gives CASSTRVGATRETQYF.

The genes are TRBV5-1 and TRBJ2-7, with D perhaps matching TRBD1 (6 bases). The CDR3 length is 12 residues. Germline assignment: CDR1 SGHRS and CDR2 YFSETQ. The V end was cut by 4 bases, the J end by 8 bases, with 13 bases between. CDR3 sequence (DNA): TGCGCCAGCAGCGTTACAGGGTATCAGCAGTACTTC. The encoded protein is CASSVTGYQQYF.

The chain joins TRBV29-1 to TRBJ1-5; a weak D match, TRBD1 (5 bases). Germline CDR1 reads SQVTM; CDR2 reads ANQGSEA. The V and J ends lost 1 base and 7 bases respectively, with 11 bases between them. The length of the CDR3 is 13 residues. DNA of the CDR3: TGCAGCGTTGAAGGGGGGAGGGGACAGCCCCAGCATTTT. Its protein is CSVEGGRGQPQHF.

In this sample, this clonotype turned up once. V usage is TRBV6-2 or TRBV6-3 and J usage is TRBJ2-1; TRBD2 agrees at 9 bases. The CDR3 runs 14 residues. The V gene end was trimmed by 8 bases and the J gene end by 1 base; junction bases not matched to a gene: 3. The germline V gene encodes CDR1 MNHEY and CDR2 SVGEGT. CDR3 protein: CASYGLASYNEQFF. For the CDR3, the DNA is TGTGCCAGCTACGGACTAGCGTCCTACAATGAGCAGTTCTTC.

The chain links TRBV7-9 to TRBJ2-1; a possible D gene is TRBD1 (6 bases). Germline V gene lookup returns CDR1 SEHNR and CDR2 FQNEAQ (reference sequence). The V end was cut by 4 bases, the J end by 8 bases, with 12 bases between. The CDR3 is 13 amino acids. The CDR3 DNA reads as TGTGCCAGCAGCTCCGGGACATCCGATGAGCAGTTCTTC. Protein product: CASSSGTSDEQFF.

This clonotype showed up many times. The rearrangement links TRBV6-5 to TRBJ2-1, with D maybe TRBD2 (7 bases). Deletions cut 7 bases from V and 2 bases from J, with 12 bases between. The germline V gene has CDR1 MNHEY and CDR2 SVGAGI. The CDR3 totals 14 residues. The CDR3 region has the DNA TGTGCCAGCACTAGGGGGGGGACCTACAATGAGCAGTTCTTC. Encoded protein: CASTRGGTYNEQFF.

The genes are TRBV5-1 and TRBJ1-6, with D perhaps TRBD1 (5 bases). The CDR3 consists of 16 residues. Germline V lookup: CDR1 SGHRS, CDR2 YFSETQ. Trimming took off 4 bases at V and 0 bases at J, with 11 bases between the two ends. The CDR3 DNA follows: TGCGCCAGCAGCGGAGGGGTTAGCTCCTATAATTCACCCCTCCACTTT. This gives the protein CASSGGVSSYNSPLHF. Supplemented by reference TRBV5-1 and TRBJ1-6, the full variable domain reads KAGVTQTPRYLIKTRGQQVTLSCSPISGHRSVSWYQQTPGQGLQFLFEYFSETQRNKGNFPGRFSGRQFSNSRSEMNVSTLELGDSALYLCASSGGVSSYNSPLHFGNGTRLTVT.

The chain recombines TRBV29-1 with TRBJ2-7; no clear D. CDR3 length: 13 amino acids. V was pared by 3 bases and J by 0 bases, with 9 bases between. Germline-derived CDR1 and CDR2 are SQVTM and ANQGSEA. CDR3 amino acids: CSVDVESSYEQYF. The CDR3 bases are TGCAGCGTTGATGTGGAGAGCTCCTACGAGCAGTACTTC.

This chain uses TRBV6-6 with TRBJ2-5; TRBD1 aligns across 10 bases. The end of the DNA is better explained by TRBJ2-7, so the J call may be wrong. Germline V gives CDR1 MNHNY, CDR2 SVGAGI (reference sequence). CDR3 length equals 14 residues. The CDR3 coding sequence is TGTGCCAGCACCGGGACAGGGGCACCCTACGAGCAGTACTTC. Residues: CASTGTGAPYEQYF.

The gene calls are TRBV4-2 and TRBJ1-1, with D unresolved. Looked up from germline, CDR1 is LGHNA and CDR2 is YNFKEQ. The CDR3 is made up of 16 amino acids. V lost 0 bases, J lost 4 bases, and 15 bases lay in between. The CDR3 loop is CASSQEKGSERTEAFF. The CDR3 DNA follows: TGTGCCAGCAGCCAAGAAAAAGGGAGCGAGCGCACTGAAGCTTTCTTT.